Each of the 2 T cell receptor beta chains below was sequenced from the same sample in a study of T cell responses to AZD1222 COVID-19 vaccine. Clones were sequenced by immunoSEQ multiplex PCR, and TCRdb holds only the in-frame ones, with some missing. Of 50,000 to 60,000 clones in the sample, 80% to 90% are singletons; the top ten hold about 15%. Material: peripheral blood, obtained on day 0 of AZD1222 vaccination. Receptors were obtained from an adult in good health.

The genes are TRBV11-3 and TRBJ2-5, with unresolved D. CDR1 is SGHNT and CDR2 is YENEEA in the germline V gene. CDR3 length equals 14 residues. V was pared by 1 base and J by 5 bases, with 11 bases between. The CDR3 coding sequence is TGTGCCAGCAGCTTAGTTTCTTTGTCGGAGACCCAGTACTTC. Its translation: CASSLVSLSETQYF.

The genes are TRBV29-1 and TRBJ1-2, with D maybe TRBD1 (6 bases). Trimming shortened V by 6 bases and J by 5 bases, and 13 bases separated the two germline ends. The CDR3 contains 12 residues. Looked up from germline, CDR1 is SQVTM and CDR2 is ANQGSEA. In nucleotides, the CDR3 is TGCAGCGTCCTTACAGGGTTTTATGGCTACACCTTC. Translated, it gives CSVLTGFYGYTF.